Presented here are 25 T cell receptor beta chains from one specimen sequenced in a study of cytomegalovirus exposure and HLA in healthy donors. 60 Vbeta and 13 Jbeta primers were used in PCR. Libraries were prepared by immunoSEQ multiplex PCR; TCRdb keeps only in-frame clonotypes and omits some of them. The sample lists 50,000 to 70,000 clones, about 84% seen once, with less than 7% in the top ten. Material for sequencing was PBMCs. The receptors originated from a male donor in good health and CMV-seronegative.

In DNA form, the CDR3 reads TGTGCTAGTGGTCGAGGGACAGGGGGCGCGAGGGAGACCCAGTACTTC. Protein sequence: CASGRGTGGARETQYF. This chain joins TRBV12-5 and TRBJ2-5; 12 bases agree with TRBD1. Germline V CDR1 and CDR2: LGHNT, FRNRAP. The CDR3 extends over 16 amino acids. Losses at the gene ends were 5 bases for V and 5 bases for J; bases not matched to a gene: 9.

J is TRBJ1-4 and V is TRBV5-6; D gene unclear. Germline V gene lookup returns CDR1 SGHDT and CDR2 YYEEEE. The CDR3 consists of 15 residues. V was shortened by 4 bases and J by 0 bases, with 10 bases between the two germline ends. CDR3 protein: CASSRTVATNEKLFF. CDR3 DNA sequence: TGTGCCAGCAGCCGCACGGTTGCAACTAATGAAAAACTGTTTTTT.

V is TRBV2 and J is TRBJ2-2; the D gene is possibly TRBD2 (5 bases). The germline gives CDR1 SNHLY, CDR2 FYNNEI. The CDR3 is 14 amino acids. V was pared by 0 bases and J by 7 bases, with 9 bases between. The CDR3 region is CASSEARASGELFF. The DNA of the CDR3 is TGTGCCAGCAGTGAAGCGCGGGCTAGCGGGGAGCTGTTTTTT.

The chain has TRBV18 and TRBJ2-2; TRBD2 might be the D (5 bases). Germline lookup yields CDR1 KGHSH and CDR2 LQKENI. This CDR3 is 15 amino acids long. V was cut by 2 bases and J by 5 bases, with 12 bases left in between. In DNA form, the CDR3 reads TGTGCCAGCTCACCATCCCGGGGAAGAACCGGGGAGCTGTTTTTT. This translates into CASSPSRGRTGELFF.

The chain joins TRBV4-2 to TRBJ2-7; 10 nucleotides agree with TRBD2. The CDR3 has 17 residues. V shed 1 base, J shed 4 bases, and the junction held 10 bases outside the gene matches. Germline V CDR1 and CDR2: LGHNA, YNFKEQ. The DNA for the CDR3 is TGTGCCAGCAGCCAAGCTCACGGAGCTAGCGGGGGATACGAGCAGTACTTC. It yields the protein CASSQAHGASGGYEQYF.

This clone showed up just a few times. The chain joins TRBV5-1 to TRBJ1-1, with D perhaps matching TRBD1 (5 bases). Germline V lookup: CDR1 SGHRS, CDR2 YFSETQ. The ends were cut back, 1 base at V and 5 bases at J, with 9 bases in the middle. This CDR3 is 13 amino acids long. Here the CDR3 DNA reads TGCGCCAGCAGCTTGCAGGGAGGGACTGAAGCTTTCTTT. Encoded protein: CASSLQGGTEAFF. Full variable domain (outside the CDR3, taken from reference TRBV5-1 and TRBJ1-1): KAGVTQTPRYLIKTRGQQVTLSCSPISGHRSVSWYQQTPGQGLQFLFEYFSETQRNKGNFPGRFSGRQFSNSRSEMNVSTLELGDSALYLCASSLQGGTEAFFGQGTRLTVV.

The CDR3 loop reads CASSYAAGEVGELFF. CDR3 in DNA: TGTGCCAGCAGTTACGCGGCGGGGGAGGTCGGGGAGCTGTTTTTT. The rearrangement uses TRBV6-6 and TRBJ2-2, with TRBD2 identical over 7 bases. CDR3 length equals 15 residues. Trimming took 2 bases from V and 7 from J; bases not matched to a gene: 7. Germline values: CDR1 MNHNY, CDR2 SVGAGI (reference sequence).

The V gene is TRBV5-4, the J gene TRBJ1-2; tentatively, D is TRBD1 (5 bases). Looked up from germline, CDR1 is SGHNT and CDR2 is YYREEE (reference sequence). Trimming pared 4 bases from V and 8 bases from J, leaving 18 bases between. There are 14 residues in the CDR3. In nucleotides, the CDR3 is TGTGCCAGCAGCCCCAGGCAGGGCCCATGGGGCTACACCTTC. It specifies CASSPRQGPWGYTF.

The V gene is TRBV5-6, the J gene TRBJ2-5; TRBD2 might be the D (6 bases). In germline, CDR1 is SGHDT, CDR2 YYEEEE. The CDR3 totals 15 residues. V was shortened by 0 bases and J by 4 bases, with 13 bases between the two germline ends. The CDR3 loop is CASSLDGGGGETQYF. CDR3 coding DNA: TGTGCCAGCAGCTTGGACGGGGGAGGAGGAGAGACCCAGTACTTC.

This sequence joins TRBV9 and TRBJ1-2; possible D gene TRBD1, 6 bases. The germline CDR1 and CDR2 sequences are SGDLS and YYNGEE. Trimming stripped 2 bases from V and 8 bases from J, with 16 bases between. The CDR3 extends over 14 amino acids. CDR3 sequence reads: CASSVLGQWKGYTF. DNA of the CDR3: TGTGCCAGCAGCGTTTTAGGACAGTGGAAAGGCTACACCTTC.

The chain has TRBV6-5 and TRBJ1-1; 11 bases fit TRBD1. The length of the CDR3 is 13 residues. In germline, CDR1 is MNHEY, CDR2 SVGAGI. Trimming cost V 6 bases and J 7 bases; bases outside gene matches: 4. The CDR3 region has the DNA TGTGCCAGCAGCTCCGGGACAGGGGGTGAAGCTTTCTTT. This translates into CASSSGTGGEAFF.

The chain carries TRBV19 and TRBJ2-5, with D possibly TRBD1 on 5 matching bases. Germline V CDR1 and CDR2: LNHDA, SQIVND (reference sequence). This CDR3 spans 16 amino acids. V lost 3 bases and J 5 bases, leaving 19 bases between the germline ends. CDR3 sequence: CASSIPPLRAEETQYF. The CDR3 DNA reads TGTGCCAGTAGTATTCCCCCCCTCAGGGCTGAGGAGACCCAGTACTTC. Based on the CDR3 plus reference TRBV19 and TRBJ2-5, the full variable domain is DGGITQSPKYLFRKEGQNVTLSCEQNLNHDAMYWYRQDPGQGLRLIYYSQIVNDFQKGDIAEGYSVSREKKESFPLTVTSAQKNPTAFYLCASSIPPLRAEETQYFGPGTRLLVL.

The chain employs TRBV19 and TRBJ1-5; tentatively, D is TRBD1 (6 bases). Germline V CDR1 and CDR2: LNHDA, SQIVND (reference sequence). The CDR3 has 16 amino acids. Trimming removed 0 bases from V and 1 base from J, with 10 bases in between. CDR3 DNA: TGTGCCAGTAGTATAGATCCAGGGGTAAGCAATCAGCCCCAGCATTTT. Translating it yields CASSIDPGVSNQPQHF.

This clone appeared a single time. This chain links TRBV10-1 with TRBJ1-2; possible D gene TRBD1, 5 bases. CDR1 WNHNN and CDR2 SYGVQD come from the germline V gene (reference sequence). CDR3 length: 11 residues. V gave up 4 bases and J gave up 7 bases, with 7 bases separating them. The CDR3 spells CASSAGGGYTF. CDR3 DNA: TGCGCCAGCAGTGCGGGGGGTGGCTACACCTTC.

The rearrangement joins TRBV6-1 to TRBJ1-2, with a tentative D call TRBD1 (6 bases). Germline CDR1 reads MNHNS; CDR2 reads SASEGT. The CDR3 length is 15 residues. V lost 5 bases and J lost 0, with 13 bases in between. CDR3 DNA: TGTGCCAGCAGTATACAGGACAGATCTAACTATGGCTACACCTTC. Protein product: CASSIQDRSNYGYTF.

This rearrangement joins TRBV7-9 to TRBJ2-5; 7 bases align to TRBD2. The CDR3 extends over 15 amino acids. V lost 3 bases to trimming and J lost 4 bases; unmatched junction nucleotides: 8. Germline V gene lookup returns CDR1 SEHNR and CDR2 FQNEAQ (reference sequence). CDR3 loop: CASSFWGGTSETQYF. The CDR3 nucleotides are TGTGCCAGCAGCTTTTGGGGGGGGACCTCAGAGACCCAGTACTTC.

The chain combines TRBV13 with TRBJ1-3; TRBD1 agrees at 7 bases. Trimming cost V 3 bases and J 4 bases; bases outside gene matches: 9. Germline-derived CDR1 and CDR2 are PRHDT and FYEKMQ (reference sequence). The CDR3 totals 16 residues. The CDR3: CASSFRDSSLGNTIYF. In DNA form, the CDR3 reads TGTGCCAGCAGCTTTAGGGACAGCTCCTTAGGAAACACCATATATTTT.

This clone was counted only a few times. This chain links TRBV4-3 with TRBJ2-5; 8 bases agree with TRBD2. Trimming cost V 4 bases and J 4 bases; bases outside gene matches: 8. From germline, CDR1 is LGHNA and CDR2 YSLEER. The CDR3 is made up of 15 amino acids. The CDR3 DNA follows: TGCGCCAGCAGCCCAGGCGGGGGGCTGTTAGAGACCCAGTACTTC. This translates into CASSPGGGLLETQYF.

Of note for this clone: This same CDR3 is encoded by further DNA sequences in the sample. The V call is TRBV7-3, the J call TRBJ2-1; D may be TRBD2 (6 bases). The germline CDR1 and CDR2 sequences are SGHTA and FQGTGA. This CDR3 comprises 15 residues. V dropped 2 bases and J dropped 0 bases, with 8 bases sitting between them. DNA of the CDR3: TGTGCCAGCAGCTTAGCGGGAAGCTCCTACAATGAGCAGTTCTTC. Translation gives CASSLAGSSYNEQFF.

The gene calls are TRBV6-6 and TRBJ2-3; 7 nucleotides agree with TRBD2. This CDR3 contains 15 residues. V trimming: 7 bases; J trimming: 2 bases; junction bases outside the gene matches: 9. The germline gives CDR1 MNHNY, CDR2 SVGAGI (reference sequence). CDR3 region: CASTHSGGDTDTQYF. In DNA form, the CDR3 reads TGTGCCAGCACCCACTCGGGGGGTGACACAGATACGCAGTATTTT.

The V call is TRBV11-2, the J call TRBJ1-2; TRBD1 agrees at 9 bases. Germline CDR1 reads SGHAT; CDR2 reads FQNNGV. J lost 8 bases, V lost 2 bases, and 9 bases had no gene match. The CDR3 length is 15 residues. The CDR3 loop reads CASSLNIGQGRGYTF. The CDR3 nucleotides are TGTGCCAGCAGCTTAAACATAGGACAGGGGCGGGGCTACACCTTC.

The DNA for the CDR3 is TGTGCCAGCAGCTCGGACAGGGGGCGGAACACTGAAGCTTTCTTT. Translating gives CASSSDRGRNTEAFF. The chain carries TRBV5-4 and TRBJ1-1; 11 bases line up with TRBD1. The CDR3 loop spans 15 amino acids. The trim removed 3 bases at V and 1 base at J, leaving 2 bases unmatched. Germline V gene data show CDR1 as SGHNT and CDR2 as YYREEE (reference sequence).

A single count supports this clone. DNA for the CDR3: TGCGCCAGCAGCTTGGTAGCTAGCGGGCGGCATGCCGCGCAGTACTTC. Translation: CASSLVASGRHAAQYF. The V gene is TRBV5-1, the J gene TRBJ2-7; 8 bases align to TRBD2. The germline CDR1 and CDR2 sequences are SGHRS and YFSETQ. This CDR3 comprises 16 residues. Trimming cost V 0 bases and J 9 bases; bases outside gene matches: 14.

V gene TRBV19 combines with J gene TRBJ2-5, with D possibly being TRBD2 (6 bases). Looked up from germline, CDR1 is LNHDA and CDR2 is SQIVND (reference sequence). Trimming took off 5 bases at V and 3 bases at J, with 16 bases between the two ends. The CDR3 loop spans 15 amino acids. CDR3 nucleotides: TGTGCCAGTAGTCAATCCGGGACTTTTAAAGAGACCCAGTACTTC. Translation gives CASSQSGTFKETQYF.

The V and J genes are TRBV29-1 and TRBJ2-7; tentatively, D is TRBD1 (8 bases). The CDR3 totals 16 residues. V was pared by 1 base and J by 3 bases, with 19 bases between. Germline lookup yields CDR1 SQVTM and CDR2 ANQGSEA. The DNA of the CDR3 is TGCAGCGTTGAAGCTACAGGACAGGGACTAATCTACGAGCAGTACTTC. Protein: CSVEATGQGLIYEQYF.